The source of this T cell receptor (beta chain) is a study of a mutant IDH1 vaccine in newly diagnosed glioma (dated by TCRdb to 2020 to 2022). Turning to the overall study: Vaccination began 4-6 weeks after radiotherapy alone, or alongside temozolomide cycles in the chemotherapy-containing groups. Of the 25 to 35 treated patients, around 62% were male and approximately 40% were female, and a mean age of approximately 40 years was recorded. Prior to enrollment, standard therapy consisting of radiotherapy alone, temozolomide alone, or radiochemotherapy with temozolomide had been administered to patients, with the combination being received by most patients. Visit V12 was the week-35 safety follow-up and visit V13 was the week-47 end of study. Peripheral blood samples were drawn at six visits, namely V03 (baseline), V05, V07, V10, V12 and V13. Longitudinal TCRB deep sequencing was performed for 20 to 30 treated patients wherever samples were available for exploratory analyses.

Overall study results and their limits: The authors noted that analyses of patient blood samples could not be reproduced because of sample limitations. Across multiple MHC alleles, vaccine-induced immune responses were seen in approximately 93% of patients. PBMC samples for TCRB deep sequencing were selected based on availability. No apparent relationship was observed between pseudoprogression and alterations in the top peripheral T cell clonotypes detected by TCRB sequencing.

This sample's time point label indicates: week 35, safety follow-up. A 20-mer mutant IDH1 peptide at 300 micrograms in Montanide made up each vaccine dose, which was injected subcutaneously together with topical imiquimod. Eight vaccinations were administered to patients in weeks 1, 3, 5, 7, 11, 15, 19 and 23, corresponding to visits V03 through V10. Newly diagnosed WHO grade 3 or 4 IDH1-mutant astrocytomas showing loss of nuclear ATRX were present in the donors. The samples were drawn from NOA16, a multicentre, single-arm, open-label phase I trial in Germany that tested a mutant IDH1 peptide vaccine in humans for the first time. Genomic DNA for TCRB sequencing was isolated from EDTA blood with the DNeasy Blood and Tissue Kit. A remark on this clone: Its antigen has not been determined. Base qualities are not at hand, and no much larger clone is one base apart.

Library construction relied on the immunoSEQ multiplex PCR assay. The hsTCRB Kit was used according to the manufacturer's protocol to amplify rearranged TCR beta chain sequences. Sequencing of TCRB libraries was carried out on an Illumina MiSeq. Regarding the original processing steps: The proprietary platform of the kit vendor was used for demultiplexing, trimming and gene mapping. TCRdb re-hosts the immuneACCESS table, in-frame sequences only. Its copies lack some clones; in the studies checked, an unresolved V gene accounts for under half of them, and the cause for the rest is not known. The V and J calls and clone size come from that table; D and trimming were worked out from the DNA. The sample table holds 45,000 to 55,000 clones, of which 70% to 80% were seen once. Roughly an eighth of the sample belongs to the ten largest clones. CDR1 is given as SGDLS and CDR2 as YYNGEE, both from the germline V gene. The CDR3 runs 15 residues from the cysteine to the phenylalanine. Only the CDR3 part of the read is kept: 45 bases, read in frame from the first base. V lost 3 bases and J lost 8 bases, and the count of bases not matched to a germline gene is 8.

The sequence came from a man between 40 and 49 years old with glioma. The chain is assembled from TRBV9 and TRBJ2-1; TRBD2 matches 10 bases in the middle. The sample here was PBMCs, taken from a glioma patient whose treatment included an IDH1 peptide vaccine. The DNA sequence is as follows: TGTGCCAGCAGCGACAGCGGGAGGGCCTTGGATGAGCAGTTCTTC. It is translated as CASSDSGRALDEQFF. Here the CDR3 is joined to the reference TRBV9 and TRBJ2-1 genes, and the full variable domain is: DSGVTQTPKHLITATGQRVTLRCSPRSGDLSVYWYQQSLDQGLQFLIQYYNGEERAKGNILERFSAQQFPDLHSELNLSSLELGDSALYFCASSDSGRALDEQFFGPGTRLTVL.